The present T cell receptor (beta chain) was sequenced within a study of OX40 agonist ivuxolimab in advanced cancers. A single count supports this clone. Germline values: CDR1 SGHVS, CDR2 FNYEAQ. Between the trimmed V and J ends, which lost 1 base and 5 bases, there was a span of 8 bases. The CDR3 consists of 14 residues. Only in-frame clones appear in the TCRdb table, and some are missing; sequencing was by immunoSEQ multiplex PCR. The sample yields about 69,000 clones, approximately 93% seen once. This chain connects TRBV7-6 to TRBJ2-2; D gene uncertain. The sequenced sample was CD4+ or CD8+ T cells sorted from blood, obtained in a trial of the OX40 agonist ivuxolimab. This receptor was identified in an adult with an advanced solid tumor such as melanoma, head and neck, liver or kidney cancer. The DNA for the CDR3 is TGTGCCAGCAGCTTAGTTTCTGGAACCGGGGAGCTGTTTTTT. Translation gives CASSLVSGTGELFF.